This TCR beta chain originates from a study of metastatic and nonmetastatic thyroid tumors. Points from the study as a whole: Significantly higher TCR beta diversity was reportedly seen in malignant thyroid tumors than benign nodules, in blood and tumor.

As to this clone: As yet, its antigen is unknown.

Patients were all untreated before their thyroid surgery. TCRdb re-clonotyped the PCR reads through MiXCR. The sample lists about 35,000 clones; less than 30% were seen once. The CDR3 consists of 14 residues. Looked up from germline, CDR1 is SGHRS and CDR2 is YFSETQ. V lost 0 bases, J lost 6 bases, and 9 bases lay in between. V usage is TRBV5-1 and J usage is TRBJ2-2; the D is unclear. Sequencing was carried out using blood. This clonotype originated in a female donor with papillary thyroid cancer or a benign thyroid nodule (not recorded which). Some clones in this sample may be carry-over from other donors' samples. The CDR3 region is CASSLVFESGELFF. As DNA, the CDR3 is TGCGCCAGCAGCTTGGTTTTTGAATCCGGGGAGCTGTTTTTT.